This T cell receptor (beta chain) was sequenced in a study of cytomegalovirus exposure and HLA in healthy donors. Germline lookup yields CDR1 MDHEN and CDR2 SYDVKM. CDR3 size: 15 residues. Trimming at V came to 6 bases and at J to 0 bases, leaving 7 bases not matched to a gene. This clone has only one observation. PCR was performed using 60 Vbeta and 13 Jbeta primers. The assay was immunoSEQ multiplex PCR, and TCRdb's table has in-frame clones only and misses some. The data contain roughly 160,000 clones, roughly 80% of them seen just once; the ten biggest clones take up roughly 1.2%. The sequence derives from a woman between 45 and 65 years old in good health and CMV-seronegative. Specimen: PBMCs. The chain couples TRBV28 to TRBJ2-7, with 8 nucleotides matching TRBD1. CDR3 nucleotide sequence: TGTGCCAGCAGGCTACAGGGGGGAAGCTCCTACGAGCAGTACTTC. As protein: CASRLQGGSSYEQYF.